Presented here are 25 T cell receptor beta chains from one specimen sequenced in a study of shared clonotypes between healthy human individuals. CD8 cells classed as naive were CD45RO-negative and positively selected for CCR7, excluding terminally differentiated effector memory CD45RA+ cells. Repertoires were generated with immunoSEQ multiplex PCR, while TCRdb's copy carries only in-frame clones and drops some. The sample consists of 800,000 to 950,000 clones, 96% of them appearing once. Sequences were obtained from naive CD8+ T cells sorted from blood. The receptors were sampled from a young man in good health.

The chain carries TRBV9 and TRBJ2-2; a possible D gene is TRBD2 (5 bases). V was trimmed by 0 bases and J by 3 bases, leaving 12 bases between them. Germline V gene lookup returns CDR1 SGDLS and CDR2 YYNGEE. The CDR3 has 16 residues. The CDR3 sequence: CASSVEDFSYTGELFF. The DNA for the CDR3 is TGTGCCAGCAGCGTAGAGGACTTCTCATACACCGGGGAGCTGTTTTTT.

The chain recombines TRBV6-1 with TRBJ1-2, with 7 positions matching TRBD1. V dropped 5 bases and J dropped 10; count of bases not matched to a gene: 10. The germline gives CDR1 MNHNS, CDR2 SASEGT. The CDR3 is made up of 13 amino acids. The DNA for the CDR3 is TGTGCCAGCAGTAAAGGGACAGCCGATGCCTACACCTTC. It encodes CASSKGTADAYTF.

A remark on this clone: The sample has other DNA sequences that encode this CDR3 too. The chain recombines TRBV9 with TRBJ2-7; 8 bases are shared with TRBD2. Germline CDR1 is SGDLS and CDR2 is YYNGEE. Unmatched junction bases numbered 2, after V lost 3 bases and J lost 0 bases. CDR3 size: 14 residues. CDR3 sequence: CASSGSGNSYEQYF. For the CDR3, the DNA is TGTGCCAGCAGCGGTAGCGGGAACTCCTACGAGCAGTACTTC. Combining the CDR3 with reference TRBV9 and TRBJ2-7 gives the whole variable domain DSGVTQTPKHLITATGQRVTLRCSPRSGDLSVYWYQQSLDQGLQFLIQYYNGEERAKGNILERFSAQQFPDLHSELNLSSLELGDSALYFCASSGSGNSYEQYFGPGTRLTVT.

The rearrangement joins TRBV13 to TRBJ1-4; TRBD1 is a possible D gene (6 bases). Trimming removed 2 bases at V and 7 bases at J, with 11 bases between. CDR1 PRHDT and CDR2 FYEKMQ come from the germline V gene (reference sequence). The CDR3 is 14 residues long. The CDR3 spells CASSLTQGREKLFF. The CDR3 nucleotides are TGTGCCAGCAGCTTAACACAGGGCCGTGAAAAACTGTTTTTT.

The chain links TRBV28 to TRBJ2-6, with a tentative D call TRBD1 (5 bases). The V end was cut by 7 bases, the J end by 1 base, with 20 bases between. CDR1 and CDR2 (germline): MDHEN, SYDVKM. The CDR3 runs 18 residues. The chain's CDR3 is CASMSYGAGISGANVLTF. The DNA for the CDR3 is TGTGCCAGCATGTCATATGGGGCAGGGATATCTGGGGCCAACGTCCTGACTTTC.

The V gene is TRBV7-9, the J gene TRBJ2-1; a weak D match, TRBD1 (6 bases). V lost 5 bases and J lost 1, with 15 bases in between. The CDR3 spans 16 residues. The V gene's germline CDR1 is SEHNR and CDR2 FQNEAQ (reference sequence). CDR3 protein: CASSPEGRGSYNEQFF. The CDR3 DNA sequence: TGTGCCAGCAGCCCAGAGGGCAGGGGATCCTACAATGAGCAGTTCTTC.

This clone has just one count. This sequence joins TRBV10-3 and TRBJ2-5; 9 bases are a match to TRBD2. There are 17 residues in the CDR3. V was clipped by 3 bases and J by 0 bases; unmatched bases: 8. Germline V gives CDR1 ENHRY, CDR2 SYGVKD. The CDR3 protein is CAISESRAGGDQETQYF. For the CDR3, the DNA is TGTGCCATCAGTGAATCTCGCGCGGGAGGGGACCAAGAGACCCAGTACTTC.

The count of this clone is one. The gene calls are TRBV5-4 and TRBJ1-1; the D gene is possibly TRBD1 (6 bases). The CDR3 sequence is 15 residues long. Germline V gene sequence: CDR1 SGHNT, CDR2 YYREEE (reference sequence). V shed 4 bases and J shed 5 bases, with 18 bases lying between them. The CDR3 is CASSEGGSLDTEAFF. The CDR3 coding sequence is TGTGCCAGCAGCGAAGGGGGGAGTTTGGATACTGAAGCTTTCTTT.

The rearrangement uses TRBV19 and TRBJ1-1, with 9 nucleotides matching TRBD1. This CDR3 contains 12 residues. CDR1 is LNHDA, CDR2 SQIVND, per germline (reference sequence). V lost 10 bases to trimming and J lost 8 bases; unmatched junction nucleotides: 8. The CDR3 loop reads CAISPTGGEAFF. The CDR3 DNA sequence: TGTGCCATTAGCCCAACAGGGGGCGAAGCTTTCTTT.

The chain carries TRBV9 and TRBJ2-2, with 11 bases lining up with TRBD2. Germline lookup yields CDR1 SGDLS and CDR2 YYNGEE. This CDR3 contains 16 residues. The junction had 2 bases not matched to a gene; V was cut back by 0 bases and J by 4 bases. The CDR3 DNA is TGTGCCAGCAGCGTAGCACTAGCGGGAGCCACCGGGGAGCTGTTTTTT. It is translated as CASSVALAGATGELFF. Full variable domain (rest looked up from reference TRBV9 and TRBJ2-2): DSGVTQTPKHLITATGQRVTLRCSPRSGDLSVYWYQQSLDQGLQFLIQYYNGEERAKGNILERFSAQQFPDLHSELNLSSLELGDSALYFCASSVALAGATGELFFGEGSRLTVL.

The V and J genes are TRBV7-9 and TRBJ2-1, with 12 bases lining up with TRBD2. V dropped 5 bases and J dropped 6; count of bases not matched to a gene: 8. The germline CDR1 and CDR2 sequences are SEHNR and FQNEAQ (reference sequence). This CDR3 region has 16 residues. CDR3 nucleotides: TGTGCCAGCAGCCTACGACTAGCGGGAGTCCTCAATGAGCAGTTCTTC. It is translated as CASSLRLAGVLNEQFF.

The chain recombines TRBV28 with TRBJ1-5; tentative D call: TRBD1 (6 bases). The CDR3 extends over 13 amino acids. Germline V gene lookup returns CDR1 MDHEN and CDR2 SYDVKM. V lost 6 bases to trimming and J lost 6 bases, with 12 bases between them. CDR3 region: CASRTEGGQPQHF. CDR3 DNA: TGTGCCAGCAGGACCGAGGGGGGTCAGCCCCAGCATTTT.

The rearrangement joins TRBV18 to TRBJ2-7; D is perhaps TRBD1 (5 bases). This CDR3 comprises 16 residues. V lost 2 bases, J lost 4 bases, and 18 bases lay in between. CDR1 is KGHSH, CDR2 LQKENI, per germline. CDR3: CASSPSQGEELYEQYF. CDR3 nucleotide sequence: TGTGCCAGCTCACCAAGTCAGGGTGAGGAGCTTTACGAGCAGTACTTC.

The CDR3 DNA follows: TGTGCCAGCAGCTTGGGGGACAGGGAGCAGTTCTTC. It translates to CASSLGDREQFF. The V gene is TRBV5-4, the J gene TRBJ2-1, with 8 nucleotides matching TRBD1. The trim removed 0 bases at V and 10 bases at J, leaving 0 bases unmatched. Germline V CDR1 and CDR2: SGHNT, YYREEE (reference sequence). The CDR3 loop spans 12 amino acids.

The chain links TRBV29-1 to TRBJ1-1; D gene ambiguous. This CDR3 comprises 15 residues. The germline V gene has CDR1 SQVTM and CDR2 ANQGSEA. The V gene lost 6 bases and the J gene lost 0 bases, with 17 bases spanning the gap. CDR3 loop: CSVKGHSILNTEAFF. CDR3 nucleotide sequence: TGCAGCGTAAAAGGCCATTCTATTCTGAACACTGAAGCTTTCTTT.

The chain joins TRBV15 to TRBJ1-1, with a tentative D call TRBD1 (5 bases). The CDR3 has 13 residues. Trimming stripped 4 bases from V and 5 bases from J, with 11 bases between. The germline CDR1 and CDR2 sequences are LNHNV and YYDKDF (reference sequence). This chain's CDR3 is CATSKMGVTEAFF. The CDR3 DNA follows: TGTGCCACCAGCAAGATGGGGGTAACTGAAGCTTTCTTT.

V is TRBV29-1 and J is TRBJ2-1; D possibly corresponds to TRBD2 (5 bases). Trimming took 5 bases from V and 4 from J, leaving 15 bases between them. The CDR3 covers 14 residues. CDR1 is SQVTM, CDR2 ANQGSEA, per germline. In DNA form, the CDR3 reads TGCAGCGTTTCGGAGGACCAAGGATACAATGAGCAGTTCTTC. Translated: CSVSEDQGYNEQFF.

V gene TRBV6-1 combines with J gene TRBJ2-7, with 11 positions matching TRBD1. The germline V gene has CDR1 MNHNS and CDR2 SASEGT. The CDR3 totals 15 residues. Trimming at V came to 8 bases and at J to 5 bases, leaving 11 bases not matched to a gene. The CDR3 spells CASLDVGQGVNEQYF. The CDR3 DNA sequence: TGTGCCAGCCTTGACGTGGGACAGGGGGTAAACGAGCAGTACTTC.

The CDR3 spells CASSSTGSETDTQYF. The CDR3 DNA reads as TGTGCCAGCAGCTCGACAGGGTCTGAGACAGATACGCAGTATTTT. The V call is TRBV6-5, the J call TRBJ2-3, with TRBD1 matching 7 bases. The CDR3 consists of 15 residues. The V gene end was trimmed by 6 bases and the J gene end by 3 bases; junction bases not matched to a gene: 9. Looked up from germline, CDR1 is MNHEY and CDR2 is SVGAGI.

V gene TRBV27 combines with J gene TRBJ2-7, with 15 bases that match TRBD2. CDR1 is MNHEY and CDR2 is SMNVEV in the germline V gene (reference sequence). V lost 6 bases to trimming and J lost 3 bases; unmatched junction nucleotides: 3. The CDR3 covers 15 residues. The CDR3 region is CASRRTSGRVYEQYF. The DNA for the CDR3 is TGTGCCAGCAGGCGGACTAGCGGGAGGGTCTACGAGCAGTACTTC.

This chain joins TRBV10-3 and TRBJ2-7, with 7 nucleotides matching TRBD1. The germline V gene encodes CDR1 ENHRY and CDR2 SYGVKD. The trim removed 11 bases at V and 2 bases at J, leaving 3 bases unmatched. The length of the CDR3 is 11 residues. The CDR3 is CAGGQTYEQYF. In DNA form, the CDR3 reads TGTGCCGGGGGACAGACCTACGAGCAGTACTTC.

The V and J genes are TRBV30 and TRBJ2-7; 11 bases line up with TRBD2. Germline CDR1 GTSNPN, CDR2 SVGIG (reference sequence). This CDR3 has 17 amino acids. Trimming removed 2 bases from V and 0 bases from J; junction bases left unmatched: 9. DNA for the CDR3: TGTGCCTGGAGTATTCCCGGGGGGACTAGCGGCTCCTACGAGCAGTACTTC. Its translation: CAWSIPGGTSGSYEQYF.

This clone was detected only once. The V gene is TRBV18, the J gene TRBJ2-2; D remains ambiguous. Trimming stripped 0 bases from V and 6 bases from J, with 8 bases between. The CDR3 is 14 residues long. CDR1 KGHSH and CDR2 LQKENI come from the germline V gene. CDR3 sequence reads: CASSPPLSAGELFF. CDR3 nucleotides: TGTGCCAGCTCACCACCGTTGTCTGCCGGGGAGCTGTTTTTT.

This chain connects TRBV9 to TRBJ1-3; D might be TRBD1 (5 bases). CDR3 size: 18 residues. Looked up from germline, CDR1 is SGDLS and CDR2 is YYNGEE. V gave up 2 bases and J gave up 3 bases, with 21 bases separating them. The CDR3 is CASSVSGRPTGFGNTIYF. The CDR3 DNA reads as TGTGCCAGCAGCGTGTCGGGACGGCCGACTGGGTTTGGAAACACCATATATTTT.

This rearrangement joins TRBV5-6 to TRBJ1-2, with D maybe TRBD1 (5 bases). In germline, CDR1 is SGHDT, CDR2 YYEEEE. This CDR3 has 14 residues. Trimming shortened V by 8 bases and J by 4 bases, and 18 bases separated the two germline ends. The chain's CDR3 is CARGPSPEGYGYTF. The CDR3 nucleotides read TGTGCCAGGGGACCTTCGCCCGAGGGCTATGGCTACACCTTC.